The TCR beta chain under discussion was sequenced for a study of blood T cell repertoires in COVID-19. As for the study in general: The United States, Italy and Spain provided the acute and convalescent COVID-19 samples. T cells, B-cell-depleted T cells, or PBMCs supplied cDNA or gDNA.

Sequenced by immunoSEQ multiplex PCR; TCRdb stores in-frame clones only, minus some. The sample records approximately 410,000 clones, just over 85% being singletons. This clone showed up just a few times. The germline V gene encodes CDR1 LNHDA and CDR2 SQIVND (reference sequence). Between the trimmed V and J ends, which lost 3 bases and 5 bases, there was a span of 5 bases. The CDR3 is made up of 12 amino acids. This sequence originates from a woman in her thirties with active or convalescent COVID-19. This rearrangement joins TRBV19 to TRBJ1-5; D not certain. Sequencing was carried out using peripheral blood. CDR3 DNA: TGTGCCAGTAGTATCGACTATCAGCCCCAGCATTTT. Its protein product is CASSIDYQPQHF.